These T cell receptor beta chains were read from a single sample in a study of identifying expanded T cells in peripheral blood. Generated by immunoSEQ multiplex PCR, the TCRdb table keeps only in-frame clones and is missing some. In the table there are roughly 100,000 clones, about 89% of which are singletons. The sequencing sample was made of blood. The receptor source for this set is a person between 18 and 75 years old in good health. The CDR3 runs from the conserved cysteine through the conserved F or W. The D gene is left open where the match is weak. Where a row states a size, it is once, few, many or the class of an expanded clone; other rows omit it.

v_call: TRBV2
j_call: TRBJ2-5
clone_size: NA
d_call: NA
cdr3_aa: CASSEDLGGKETQYF
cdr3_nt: TGTGCCAGCAGTGAAGATCTGGGGGGAAAAGAGACCCAGTACTTC

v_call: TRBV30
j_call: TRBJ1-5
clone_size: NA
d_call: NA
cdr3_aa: CAWSWEGEVGQPQHF
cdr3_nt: TGTGCCTGGAGTTGGGAGGGAGAGGTGGGTCAGCCCCAGCATTTT

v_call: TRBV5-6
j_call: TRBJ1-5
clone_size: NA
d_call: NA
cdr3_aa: CASSQRTASNQPQHF
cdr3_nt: TGTGCCAGCAGCCAAAGGACAGCGAGCAATCAGCCCCAGCATTTT

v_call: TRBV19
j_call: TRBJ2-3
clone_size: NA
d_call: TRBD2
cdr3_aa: CASGLAGGQGDTQYF
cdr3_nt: TGTGCCAGCGGACTAGCGGGGGGCCAAGGAGATACGCAGTATTTT

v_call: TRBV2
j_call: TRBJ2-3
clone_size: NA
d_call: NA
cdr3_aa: CASISEGRLGGTQYF
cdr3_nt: TGTGCCAGCATTTCGGAGGGTAGGCTTGGGGGTACGCAGTATTTT

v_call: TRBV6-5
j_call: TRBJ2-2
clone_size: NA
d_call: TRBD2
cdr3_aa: CASTRGGNTGELFF
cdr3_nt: TGTGCCAGCACCCGCGGGGGGAACACCGGGGAGCTGTTTTTT

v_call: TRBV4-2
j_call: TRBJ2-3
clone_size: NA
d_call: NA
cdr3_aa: CASSQEAPDTQYF
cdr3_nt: TGTGCCAGCAGCCAAGAGGCCCCGGATACGCAGTATTTT

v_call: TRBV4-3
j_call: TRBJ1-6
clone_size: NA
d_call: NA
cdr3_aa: CASSQESGGALKGNSPLHF
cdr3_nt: TGCGCCAGCAGCCAAGAGTCGGGGGGGGCGCTGAAGGGGAATTCACCCCTCCACTTT

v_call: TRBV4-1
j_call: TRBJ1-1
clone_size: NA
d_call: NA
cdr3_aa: CASSQYRQNTEAFF
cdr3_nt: TGCGCCAGCAGCCAATACAGACAGAACACTGAAGCTTTCTTT

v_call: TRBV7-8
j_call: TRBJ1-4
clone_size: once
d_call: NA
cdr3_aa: CASSSSGGLGAEKLFF
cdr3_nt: TGTGCCAGCAGCTCAAGCGGGGGGTTAGGGGCCGAAAAACTGTTTTTT

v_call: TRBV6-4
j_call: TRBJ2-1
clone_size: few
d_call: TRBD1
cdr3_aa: CASSASDRGEQFF
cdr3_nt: TGTGCCAGCAGTGCCTCCGACAGGGGTGAGCAGTTCTTC

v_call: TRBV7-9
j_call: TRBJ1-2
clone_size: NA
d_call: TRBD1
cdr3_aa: CASSLGGGGRGQSYTF
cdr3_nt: TGTGCCAGCAGCTTAGGAGGCGGGGGCAGGGGGCAGAGCTACACCTTC